This TCR beta chain was observed in a study of cytomegalovirus exposure and HLA in healthy donors. Study-level points and caveats: Roughly uniform depth of sequencing across donors was assumed in presence/absence analyses. Looking again later, the authors saw that most CMV-associated TCR beta chains seemed HLA-restricted.

In regard to this clone: What it recognizes is unknown.

The PCR employed 60 Vbeta primers together with 13 Jbeta primers. Sequencing was performed with immunoSEQ multiplex PCR; in TCRdb, only in-frame clones are kept and a portion is missing. The sample yields 95,000 to 100,000 clones, roughly 80% seen once. CDR3 size: 18 residues. The germline CDR1 and CDR2 sequences are SGHRS and YFSETQ. With V trimmed by 4 bases and J by 0 bases, 10 bases remained unmatched. Donors likely had unrecorded immune exposures despite being nominally healthy when sampled. The chain joins TRBV5-1 to TRBJ2-6, with 7 bases identical to TRBD1. The sequenced sample was PBMCs. The sequence was collected from a female donor in good health and CMV-seronegative. CDR3 DNA sequence: TGCGCCAGCAGCGCAAAGGGGACAGCGAGCTCTGGGGCCAACGTCCTGACTTTC. Translation gives CASSAKGTASSGANVLTF. Filled out from reference TRBV5-1 and TRBJ2-6, the complete variable domain reads KAGVTQTPRYLIKTRGQQVTLSCSPISGHRSVSWYQQTPGQGLQFLFEYFSETQRNKGNFPGRFSGRQFSNSRSEMNVSTLELGDSALYLCASSAKGTASSGANVLTFGAGSRLTVL.